This T cell receptor beta chain derives from a study of cytomegalovirus exposure and HLA in healthy donors. Overall study findings and caveats: In vitro confirmation showed a few CMV-associated chains to be CMV antigen specific. DRB1 showed the most TCR associations and HLA-C the fewest in a later analysis, as rates varied by HLA locus. Immune exposure information comprised only CMV serostatus. The likely explanation for a cluster of highly shared sequence variants was sequencing artifact.

Details on this clone: Its antigen is currently unknown.

The PCR was carried out with 60 Vbeta primers and 13 Jbeta primers. The data were produced by immunoSEQ multiplex PCR, yet TCRdb's version contains in-frame clones alone and is incomplete. The sample yields roughly 240,000 clones, roughly 84% seen once. The source is a girl aged 2-10 years in good health and CMV-seronegative. What was sequenced was PBMCs.

CDR3 sequence: CASSLEPGAFYGYTF. For the CDR3, the DNA is TGTGCCAGCAGCTTAGAACCAGGGGCTTTCTATGGCTACACCTTC. The chain carries TRBV7-2 and TRBJ1-2; tentative D call: TRBD1 (6 bases). The germline CDR1 and CDR2 sequences are SGHTA and FQGNSA. CDR3 length: 15 amino acids. Trimming cost V 1 base and J 4 bases, with 13 bases left between them.